This T cell receptor (beta chain) was observed in a study of blood T cell repertoires in COVID-19. CDR3 length equals 16 residues. V gave up 7 bases and J gave up 0 bases; unmatched junction bases: 10. Germline CDR1 is LGHNT and CDR2 is FRNRAP. Profiled with immunoSEQ multiplex PCR; TCRdb holds only in-frame clones, not every one. Here the sample spans about 20,000 clones, more than 80% being singletons. The J gene is TRBJ2-3, the V gene TRBV12-5; TRBD1 matches at 7 bases. This receptor was taken from a human donor in a cohort sampled during active COVID-19. The sequenced sample consisted of peripheral blood. The CDR3 spells CASALGQLTSTDTQYF. The CDR3 coding sequence is TGTGCTAGTGCCCTGGGACAGCTTACTAGCACAGATACGCAGTATTTT. Full variable domain (remainder filled in from reference TRBV12-5 and TRBJ2-3): DARVTQTPRHKVTEMGQEVTMRCQPILGHNTVFWYRQTMMQGLELLAYFRNRAPLDDSGMPKDRFSAEMPDATLATLKIQPSEPRDSAVYFCASALGQLTSTDTQYFGPGTRLTVL.